The present T cell receptor beta chain was sequenced within a study of CD8 T cells in Susac syndrome. It was with random hexamers that 0.5 to 1 ug RNA was reverse transcribed. MiXCR was run by TCRdb on the immunoSEQ multiplex PCR reads, yielding one entry per CDR3 protein. The sample carries around 200,000 distinct CDR3 sequences, just under 95% recorded once. This TCR was sampled from a human donor with multiple sclerosis. Sequenced input: CD4+ T cells from PBMCs.

The CDR3 sequence is CSVRKAGNTEAFF. The CDR3 DNA sequence: TGCAGCGTCCGAAAGGCAGGGAACACTGAAGCTTTCTTT. The V and J genes are TRBV29-1 and TRBJ1-1, with unresolved D. Germline V gene data show CDR1 as SQVTM and CDR2 as ANQGSEA. The CDR3 consists of 13 residues. Trimming took 6 bases from V and 1 from J, leaving 12 bases between them.